The clone carrying this T cell receptor beta chain appeared a few times. TCRdb reprocessed the 5' RACE reads with MiXCR, giving one entry per CDR3 protein. The sample includes 85,000 to 100,000 distinct CDR3 sequences, 17% of them seen just once. Trimming stripped 1 base from V and 4 bases from J, with 14 bases between. This CDR3 contains 16 residues. CDR1 and CDR2 (germline): SGHTA, FQGNSA. The data belong to a study of T cells of healthy individuals. The V gene is TRBV7-2, the J gene TRBJ1-5; the D gene is possibly TRBD1 (5 bases). This receptor was taken from a human donor in good health. CDR3 bases: TGTGCCAGCAGCTTAGTGGGCAGGGAAAGTAATCAGCCCCAGCATTTT. As protein: CASSLVGRESNQPQHF.